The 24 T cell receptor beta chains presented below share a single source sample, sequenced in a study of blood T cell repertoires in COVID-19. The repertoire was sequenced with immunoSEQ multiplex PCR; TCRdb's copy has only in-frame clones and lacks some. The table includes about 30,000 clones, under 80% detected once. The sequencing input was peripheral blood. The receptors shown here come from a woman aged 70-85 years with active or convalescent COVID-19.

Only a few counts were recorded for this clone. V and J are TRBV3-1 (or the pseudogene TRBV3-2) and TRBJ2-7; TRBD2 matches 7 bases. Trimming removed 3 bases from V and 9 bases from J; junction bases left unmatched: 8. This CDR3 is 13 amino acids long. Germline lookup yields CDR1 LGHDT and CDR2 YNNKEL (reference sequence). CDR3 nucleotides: TGTGCCAGCAGCCAGAGGGGAGGGAACGGGCAGTACTTC. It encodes CASSQRGGNGQYF.

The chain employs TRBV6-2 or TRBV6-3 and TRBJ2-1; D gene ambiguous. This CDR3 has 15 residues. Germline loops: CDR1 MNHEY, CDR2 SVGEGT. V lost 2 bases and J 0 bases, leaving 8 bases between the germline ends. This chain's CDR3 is CASSYGLLSYNEQFF. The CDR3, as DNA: TGTGCCAGCAGTTACGGCCTCCTCTCCTACAATGAGCAGTTCTTC.

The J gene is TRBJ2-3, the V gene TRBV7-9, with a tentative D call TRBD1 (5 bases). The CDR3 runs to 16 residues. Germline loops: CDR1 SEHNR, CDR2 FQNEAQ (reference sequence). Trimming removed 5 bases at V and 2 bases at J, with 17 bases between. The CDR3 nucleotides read TGTGCCAGCAGCCCTCCCTGGGGCAGCCCCACAGATACGCAGTATTTT. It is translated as CASSPPWGSPTDTQYF.

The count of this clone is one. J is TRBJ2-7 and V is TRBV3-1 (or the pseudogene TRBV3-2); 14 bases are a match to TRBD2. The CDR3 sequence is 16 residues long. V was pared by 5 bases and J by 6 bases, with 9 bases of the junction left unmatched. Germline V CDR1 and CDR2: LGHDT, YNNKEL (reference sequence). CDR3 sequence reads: CASSYGLAGGRSEQYF. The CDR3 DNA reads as TGTGCCAGCAGCTACGGACTAGCGGGGGGCCGTTCCGAGCAGTACTTC.

CDR3 coding DNA: TGTGCCAGCAGTTGGGGACTAGCCTACGAGCAGTACTTC. This encodes CASSWGLAYEQYF. The J gene is TRBJ2-7, the V gene TRBV27; 8 nucleotides agree with TRBD2. J gave up 2 bases and V 4 bases, and 1 base lay outside the gene matches. The CDR3 sequence is 13 residues long. Germline V gives CDR1 MNHEY, CDR2 SMNVEV (reference sequence).

The CDR3 loop is CASSFVTGEKLFF. The CDR3, as DNA: TGTGCCAGCAGCTTCGTGACAGGGGAAAAACTGTTTTTT. This chain joins TRBV5-5 and TRBJ1-4; TRBD1 matches at 7 bases. From germline, CDR1 is SGHKS and CDR2 YYEKEE (reference sequence). Trimming cost V 2 bases and J 8 bases; bases outside gene matches: 3. This CDR3 has 13 amino acids.

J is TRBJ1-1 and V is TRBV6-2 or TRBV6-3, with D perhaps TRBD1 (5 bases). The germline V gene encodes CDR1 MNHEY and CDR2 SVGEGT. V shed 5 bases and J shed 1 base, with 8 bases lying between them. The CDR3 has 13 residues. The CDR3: CASSLTGNTEAFF. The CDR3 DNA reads TGTGCCAGCAGTCTCACAGGGAACACTGAAGCTTTCTTT.

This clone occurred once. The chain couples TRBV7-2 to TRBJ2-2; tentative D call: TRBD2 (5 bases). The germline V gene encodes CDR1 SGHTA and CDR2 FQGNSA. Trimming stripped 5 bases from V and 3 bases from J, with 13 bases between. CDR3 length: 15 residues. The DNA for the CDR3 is TGTGCCAGCAGCGCAACTAGGAGCCACACCGGGGAGCTGTTTTTT. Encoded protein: CASSATRSHTGELFF.

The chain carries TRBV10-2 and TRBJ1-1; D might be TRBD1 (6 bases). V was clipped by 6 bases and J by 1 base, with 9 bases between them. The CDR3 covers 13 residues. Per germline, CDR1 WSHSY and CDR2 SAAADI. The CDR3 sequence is CASRETGNTEAFF. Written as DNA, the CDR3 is TGCGCCAGCAGAGAGACAGGGAACACTGAAGCTTTCTTT.

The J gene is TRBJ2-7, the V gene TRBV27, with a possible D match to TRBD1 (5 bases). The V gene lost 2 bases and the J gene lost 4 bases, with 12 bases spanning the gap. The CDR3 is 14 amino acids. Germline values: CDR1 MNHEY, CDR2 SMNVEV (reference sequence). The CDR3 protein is CASSLQGREYEQYF. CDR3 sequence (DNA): TGTGCCAGCAGTTTACAGGGCAGGGAATACGAGCAGTACTTC.

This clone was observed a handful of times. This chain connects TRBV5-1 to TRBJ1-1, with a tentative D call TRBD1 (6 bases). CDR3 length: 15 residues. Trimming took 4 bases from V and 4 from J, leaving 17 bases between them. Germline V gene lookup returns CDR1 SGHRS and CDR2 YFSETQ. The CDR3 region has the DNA TGCGCCAGCAGCGGTCGACAAGGGGGAAGCACTGAAGCTTTCTTT. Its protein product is CASSGRQGGSTEAFF.

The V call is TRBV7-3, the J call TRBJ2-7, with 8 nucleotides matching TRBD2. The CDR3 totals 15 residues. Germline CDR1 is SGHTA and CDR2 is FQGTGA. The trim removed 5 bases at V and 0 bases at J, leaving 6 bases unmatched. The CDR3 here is CASSISGGNSYEQYF. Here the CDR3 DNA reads TGTGCCAGCAGCATAAGCGGGGGAAACTCCTACGAGCAGTACTTC.

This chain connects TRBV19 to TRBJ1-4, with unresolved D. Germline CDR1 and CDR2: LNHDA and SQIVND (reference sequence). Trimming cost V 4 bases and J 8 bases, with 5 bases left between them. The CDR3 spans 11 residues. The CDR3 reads CASSREEKLFF. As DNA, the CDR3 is TGTGCCAGTAGTAGGGAGGAAAAACTGTTTTTT.

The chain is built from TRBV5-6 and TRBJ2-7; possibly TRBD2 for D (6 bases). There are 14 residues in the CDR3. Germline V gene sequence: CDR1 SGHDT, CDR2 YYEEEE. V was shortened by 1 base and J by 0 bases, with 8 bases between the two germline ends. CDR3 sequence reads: CASSLIGSSYEQYF. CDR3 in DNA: TGTGCCAGCAGCTTGATCGGGAGCTCCTACGAGCAGTACTTC.

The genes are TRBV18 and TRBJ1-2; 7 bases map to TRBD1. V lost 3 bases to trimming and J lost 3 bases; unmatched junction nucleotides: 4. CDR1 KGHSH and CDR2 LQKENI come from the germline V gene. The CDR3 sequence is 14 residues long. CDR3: CASSPSRGDYGYTF. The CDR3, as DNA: TGTGCCAGCTCACCTTCCAGGGGGGACTATGGCTACACCTTC.

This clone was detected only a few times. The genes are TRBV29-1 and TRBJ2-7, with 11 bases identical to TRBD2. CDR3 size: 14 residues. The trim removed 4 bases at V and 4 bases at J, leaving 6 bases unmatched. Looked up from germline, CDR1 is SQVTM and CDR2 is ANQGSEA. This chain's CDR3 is CSVVMGTSGYEQYF. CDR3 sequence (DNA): TGCAGCGTTGTTATGGGGACTAGCGGATACGAGCAGTACTTC.

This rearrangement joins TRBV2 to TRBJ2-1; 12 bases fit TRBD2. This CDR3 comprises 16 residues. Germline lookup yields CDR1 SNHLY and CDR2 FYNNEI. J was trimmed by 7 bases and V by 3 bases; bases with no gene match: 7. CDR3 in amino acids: CASSDSTSGGRNEQFF. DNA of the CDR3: TGTGCCAGCAGTGATTCAACTAGCGGGGGGAGAAATGAGCAGTTCTTC.

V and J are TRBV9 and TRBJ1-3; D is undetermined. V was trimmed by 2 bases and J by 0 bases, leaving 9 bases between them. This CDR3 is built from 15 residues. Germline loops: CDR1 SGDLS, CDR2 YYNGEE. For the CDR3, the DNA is TGTGCCAGCAGCGTTCAACCACTCTCTGGAAACACCATATATTTT. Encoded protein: CASSVQPLSGNTIYF.

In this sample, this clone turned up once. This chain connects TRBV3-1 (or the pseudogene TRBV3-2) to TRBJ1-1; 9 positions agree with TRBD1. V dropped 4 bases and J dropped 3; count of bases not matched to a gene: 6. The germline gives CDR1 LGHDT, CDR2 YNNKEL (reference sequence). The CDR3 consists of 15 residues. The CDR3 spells CASSPGTGRDTEAFF. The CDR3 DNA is TGTGCCAGCAGCCCGGGGACAGGGAGGGACACTGAAGCTTTCTTT.

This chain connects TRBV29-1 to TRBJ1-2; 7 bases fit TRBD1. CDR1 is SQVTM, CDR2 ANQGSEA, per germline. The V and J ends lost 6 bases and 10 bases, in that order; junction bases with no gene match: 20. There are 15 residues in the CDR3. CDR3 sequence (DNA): TGCAGCGTGAGAACCTGGGACAGCCTACTCGGTACCTACACCTTC. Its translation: CSVRTWDSLLGTYTF.

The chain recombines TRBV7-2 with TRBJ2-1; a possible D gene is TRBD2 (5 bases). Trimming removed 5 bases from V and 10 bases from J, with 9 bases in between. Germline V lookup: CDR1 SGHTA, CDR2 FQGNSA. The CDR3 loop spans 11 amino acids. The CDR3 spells CASSPQREQFF. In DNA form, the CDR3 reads TGTGCCAGCAGCCCCCAGCGGGAGCAGTTCTTC.

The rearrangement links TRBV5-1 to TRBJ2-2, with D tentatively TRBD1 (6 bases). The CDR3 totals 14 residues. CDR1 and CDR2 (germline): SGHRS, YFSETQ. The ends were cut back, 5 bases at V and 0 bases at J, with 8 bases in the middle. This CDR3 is CASRRTANTGELFF. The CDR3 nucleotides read TGCGCCAGCAGGAGGACAGCGAACACCGGGGAGCTGTTTTTT.

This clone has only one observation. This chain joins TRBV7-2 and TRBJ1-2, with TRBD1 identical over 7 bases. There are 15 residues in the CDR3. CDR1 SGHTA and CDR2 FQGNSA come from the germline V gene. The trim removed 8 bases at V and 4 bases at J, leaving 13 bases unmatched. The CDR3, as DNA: TGTGCCAGCGGGACGACGACAGGGTCGATCTATGGCTACACCTTC. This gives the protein CASGTTTGSIYGYTF.

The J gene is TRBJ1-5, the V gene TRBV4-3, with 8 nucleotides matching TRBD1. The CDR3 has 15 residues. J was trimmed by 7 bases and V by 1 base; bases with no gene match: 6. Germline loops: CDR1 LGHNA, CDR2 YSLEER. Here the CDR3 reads CASSQGQGNDQPQHF. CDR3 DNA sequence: TGCGCCAGCAGCCAAGGACAGGGGAACGACCAGCCCCAGCATTTT.